This TCR beta chain came from a study of OX40 agonist ivuxolimab in advanced cancers. Study overall: Patients were infused with ivuxolimab every 2 weeks at 0.01 to 10 mg/kg.

Study findings and constraints: Certain nonresponding patients likewise had low normalized T-cell clonal expansion. CD4+ and CD8+ blood T cells expanded clonally by week 6 at 0.1 to 3.0 mg/kg.

This clone was counted a few times. The antigen remains undetermined. After removal of 0 bases from V and 0 bases from J, the junction contained 10 bases not matched to a gene. This CDR3 region has 19 residues. CDR1 is LGHNA and CDR2 is YSLEER in the germline V gene. Repertoires were generated with immunoSEQ multiplex PCR, while TCRdb's copy carries only in-frame clones and drops some. The table shows 6,000 to 8,000 clones, with about 70% occurring only once. V gene TRBV4-3 combines with J gene TRBJ2-7, with TRBD2 matching over 11 bases. Sample: CD4+ or CD8+ T cells sorted from blood, taken in a trial of the OX40 agonist ivuxolimab. This clonotype was obtained from an adult with an advanced solid tumor such as melanoma, head and neck, liver or kidney cancer. CDR3 sequence: CASSQDRLAGQTNSYEQYF. CDR3 coding DNA: TGCGCCAGCAGCCAAGACCGACTAGCGGGACAGACGAACTCCTACGAGCAGTACTTC.